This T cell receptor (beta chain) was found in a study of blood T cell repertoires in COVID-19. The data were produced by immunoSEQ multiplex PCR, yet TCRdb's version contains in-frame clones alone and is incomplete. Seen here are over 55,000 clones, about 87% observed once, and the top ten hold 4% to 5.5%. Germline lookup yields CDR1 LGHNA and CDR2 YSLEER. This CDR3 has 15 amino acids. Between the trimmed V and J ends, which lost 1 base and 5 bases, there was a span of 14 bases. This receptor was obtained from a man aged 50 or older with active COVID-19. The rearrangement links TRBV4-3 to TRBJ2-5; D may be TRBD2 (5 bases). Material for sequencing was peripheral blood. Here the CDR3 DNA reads TGCGCCAGCAGCCAAGGGACTTTCCAGGTGGAGACCCAGTACTTC. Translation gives CASSQGTFQVETQYF.